This TCR beta chain came from a study of T-cell reconstitution after alpha-beta-depleted transplantation in children. General study findings and limits: About two months after transplant, alpha-beta T cells reportedly came from several hundred expanded graft clones.

As it was prepared, the TCRbeta library received unique molecular identifiers. TCRdb independently ran MiXCR on the PCR reads; one entry per CDR3 protein. The sample shows approximately 190,000 distinct CDR3 sequences, around 7.7% of them seen only once. This clonotype has at least ten counts. Its antigen is still unknown. The receptor comes from a male patient between 2 and 10 years old who had a stem cell transplant for acute myeloid leukemia, so the T cells may come from the graft donor. This specimen consisted of PBMCs, mostly from graft donor cells, obtained 360 days after TCRalphabeta/CD19-depleted stem cell transplant.

CDR3 bases: TGTGCCAGCATGGAGTGGCCAACCCACTCTGGAAACACCATATATTTT. Its protein product is CASMEWPTHSGNTIYF. J is TRBJ1-3 and V is TRBV28; D is uncertain. The germline CDR1 and CDR2 sequences are MDHEN and SYDVKM. V gave up 7 bases and J gave up 0 bases, with 16 bases separating them. The CDR3 loop spans 16 amino acids.